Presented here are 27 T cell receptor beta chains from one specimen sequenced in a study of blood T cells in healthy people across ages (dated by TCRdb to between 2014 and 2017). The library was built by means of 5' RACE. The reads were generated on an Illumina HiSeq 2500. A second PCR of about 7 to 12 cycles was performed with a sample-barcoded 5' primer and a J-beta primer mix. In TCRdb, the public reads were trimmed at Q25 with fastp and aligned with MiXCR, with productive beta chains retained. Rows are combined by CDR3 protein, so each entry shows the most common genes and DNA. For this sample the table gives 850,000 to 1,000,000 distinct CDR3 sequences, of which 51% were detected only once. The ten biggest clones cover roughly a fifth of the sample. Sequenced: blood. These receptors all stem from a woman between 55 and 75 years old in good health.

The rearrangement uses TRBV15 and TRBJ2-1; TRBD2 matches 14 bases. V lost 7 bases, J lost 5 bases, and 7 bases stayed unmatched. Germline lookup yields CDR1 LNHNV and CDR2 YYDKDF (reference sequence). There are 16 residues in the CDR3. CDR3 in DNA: TGTGCCACCAAGGGACTAGCGGGAGTGGTGGACAATGAGCAGTTCTTC. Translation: CATKGLAGVVDNEQFF.

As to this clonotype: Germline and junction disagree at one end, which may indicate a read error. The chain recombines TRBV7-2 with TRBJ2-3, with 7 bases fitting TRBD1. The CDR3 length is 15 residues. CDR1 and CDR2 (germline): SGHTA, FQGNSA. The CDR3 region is CASSLDRRRTDTRYF. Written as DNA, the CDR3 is TGTGCCAGCAGCTTGGACAGGAGGAGGACAGATACGCGGTATTTT.

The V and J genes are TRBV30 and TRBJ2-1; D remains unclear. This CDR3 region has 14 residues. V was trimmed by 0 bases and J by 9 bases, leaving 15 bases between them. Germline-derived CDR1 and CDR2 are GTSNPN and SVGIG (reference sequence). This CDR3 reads CAWSVVPPGGEQFF. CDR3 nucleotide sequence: TGTGCCTGGAGTGTAGTCCCCCCCGGCGGTGAGCAGTTCTTC.

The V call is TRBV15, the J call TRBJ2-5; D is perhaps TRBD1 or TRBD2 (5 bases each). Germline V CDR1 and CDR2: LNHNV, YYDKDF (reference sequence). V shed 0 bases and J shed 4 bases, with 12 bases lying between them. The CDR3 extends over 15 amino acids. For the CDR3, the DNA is TGTGCCACCAGCAGAGATCGCGAGAGGGGAGAGACCCAGTACTTC. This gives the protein CATSRDRERGETQYF.

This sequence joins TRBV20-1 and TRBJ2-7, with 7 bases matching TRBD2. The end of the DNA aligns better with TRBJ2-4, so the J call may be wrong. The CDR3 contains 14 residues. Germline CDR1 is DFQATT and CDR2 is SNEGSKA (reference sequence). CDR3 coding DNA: TGCAGTGCTAGAGGGGGGGGAGAAAGGGGCATTCAGTACTTC. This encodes CSARGGGERGIQYF.

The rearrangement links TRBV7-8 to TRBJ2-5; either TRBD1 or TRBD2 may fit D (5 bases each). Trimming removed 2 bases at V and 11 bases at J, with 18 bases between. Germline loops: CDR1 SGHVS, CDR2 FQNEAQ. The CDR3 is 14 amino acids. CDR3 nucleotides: TGTGCCAGCAGCTTATCGACGGGGATAGGGGAGCAGTACTTC. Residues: CASSLSTGIGEQYF.

The CDR3: CAAAYDSGRPPDTQYF. As DNA, the CDR3 is TGCGCCGCCGCTTACGATAGCGGGAGACCGCCAGATACGCAGTATTTT. The chain uses TRBV5-1 and TRBJ2-3; 9 bases are a match to TRBD2. With 10 bases clipped from V and 4 bases from J, the junction kept 16 bases outside the gene matches. CDR3 length: 16 residues. Germline assignment: CDR1 SGHRS and CDR2 YFSETQ.

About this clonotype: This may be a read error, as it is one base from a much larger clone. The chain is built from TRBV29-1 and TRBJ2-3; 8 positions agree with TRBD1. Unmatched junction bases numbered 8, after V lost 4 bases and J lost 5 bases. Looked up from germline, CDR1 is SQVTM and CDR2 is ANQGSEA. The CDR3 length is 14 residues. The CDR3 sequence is CSVVYRTGLDTQYF. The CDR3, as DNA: TGCAGCGTTGTCTACAGGACAGGGTTAGATACGCAGTATTTT.

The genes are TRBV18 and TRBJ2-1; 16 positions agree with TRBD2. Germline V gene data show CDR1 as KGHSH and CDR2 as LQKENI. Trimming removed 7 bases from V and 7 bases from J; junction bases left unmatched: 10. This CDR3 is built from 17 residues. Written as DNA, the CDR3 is TGTGCCAGCTTCGTACCGGGACTAGCGGGAGGGCCAAATGAGCAGTTCTTC. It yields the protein CASFVPGLAGGPNEQFF.

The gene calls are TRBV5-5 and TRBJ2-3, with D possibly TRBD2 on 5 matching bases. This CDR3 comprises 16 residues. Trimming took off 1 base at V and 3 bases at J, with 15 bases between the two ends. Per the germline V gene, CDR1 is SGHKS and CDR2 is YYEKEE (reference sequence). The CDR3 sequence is CASSLSRAGLTDTQYF. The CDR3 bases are TGTGCCAGCAGCTTGTCCCGGGCGGGCTTGACAGATACGCAGTATTTT.

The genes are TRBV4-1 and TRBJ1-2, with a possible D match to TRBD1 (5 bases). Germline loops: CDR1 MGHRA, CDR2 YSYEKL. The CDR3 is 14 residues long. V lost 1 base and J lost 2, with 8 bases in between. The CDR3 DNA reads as TGCGCCAGCAGCCAAGTGGCAGGGAACTATGGCTACACCTTC. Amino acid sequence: CASSQVAGNYGYTF.

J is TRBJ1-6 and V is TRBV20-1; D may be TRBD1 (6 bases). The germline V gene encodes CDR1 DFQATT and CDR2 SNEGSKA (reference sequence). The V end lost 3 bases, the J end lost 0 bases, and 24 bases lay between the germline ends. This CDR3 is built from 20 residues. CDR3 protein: CSARHSPGHGTSSYNSPLHF. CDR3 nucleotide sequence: TGCAGTGCTAGGCATTCCCCGGGACACGGGACCAGCTCCTATAATTCACCCCTCCACTTT.

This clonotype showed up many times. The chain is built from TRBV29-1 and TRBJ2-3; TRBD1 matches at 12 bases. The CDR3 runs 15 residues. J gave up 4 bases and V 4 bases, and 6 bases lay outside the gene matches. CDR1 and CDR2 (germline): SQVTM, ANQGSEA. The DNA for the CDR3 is TGCAGCGTTGTGGGGACAGGGGGCGCAGCAGATACGCAGTATTTT. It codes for CSVVGTGGAADTQYF.

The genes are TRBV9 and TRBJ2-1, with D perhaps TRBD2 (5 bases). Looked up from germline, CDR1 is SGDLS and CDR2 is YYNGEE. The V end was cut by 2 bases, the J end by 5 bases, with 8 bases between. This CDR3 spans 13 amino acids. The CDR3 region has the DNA TGTGCCAGCAGCGTTCGGGATGACAATGAGCAGTTCTTC. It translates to CASSVRDDNEQFF.

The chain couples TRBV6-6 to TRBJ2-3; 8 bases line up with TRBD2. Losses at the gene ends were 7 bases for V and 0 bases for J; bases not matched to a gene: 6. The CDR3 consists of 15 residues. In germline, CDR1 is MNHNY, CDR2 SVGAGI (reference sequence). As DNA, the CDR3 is TGTGCCAGCATTTCTAGCGGGTTGAGCACAGATACGCAGTATTTT. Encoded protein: CASISSGLSTDTQYF.

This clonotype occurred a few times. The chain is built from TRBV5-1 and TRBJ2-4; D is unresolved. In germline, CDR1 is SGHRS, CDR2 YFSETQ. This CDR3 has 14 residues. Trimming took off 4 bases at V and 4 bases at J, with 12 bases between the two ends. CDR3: CASSAYTTKNIQYF. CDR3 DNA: TGCGCCAGCAGCGCCTACACCACGAAAAACATTCAGTACTTC.

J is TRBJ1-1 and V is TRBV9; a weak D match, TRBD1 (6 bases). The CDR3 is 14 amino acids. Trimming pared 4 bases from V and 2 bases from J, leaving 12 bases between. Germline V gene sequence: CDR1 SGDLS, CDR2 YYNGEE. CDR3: CASSTQGRNTEAFF. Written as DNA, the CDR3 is TGTGCCAGCAGCACCCAGGGGCGTAACACTGAAGCTTTCTTT.

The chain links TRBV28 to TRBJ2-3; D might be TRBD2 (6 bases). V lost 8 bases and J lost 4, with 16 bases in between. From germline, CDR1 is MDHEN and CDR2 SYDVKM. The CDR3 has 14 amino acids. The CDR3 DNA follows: TGTGCCAGCGGGCTTCGCCGGGGGTCAGATACGCAGTATTTT. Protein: CASGLRRGSDTQYF.

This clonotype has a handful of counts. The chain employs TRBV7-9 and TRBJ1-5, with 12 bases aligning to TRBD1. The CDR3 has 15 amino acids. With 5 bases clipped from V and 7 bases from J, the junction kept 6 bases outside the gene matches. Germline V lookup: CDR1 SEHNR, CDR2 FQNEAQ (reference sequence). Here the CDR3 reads CASSAGQGAGQPQHF. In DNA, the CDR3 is TGTGCCAGCAGCGCGGGACAGGGGGCCGGGCAGCCCCAGCATTTT.

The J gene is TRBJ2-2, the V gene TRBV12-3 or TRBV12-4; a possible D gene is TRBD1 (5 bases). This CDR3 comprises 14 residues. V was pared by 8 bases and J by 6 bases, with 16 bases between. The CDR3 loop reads CASVHRFRSGELFF. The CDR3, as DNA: TGTGCCAGCGTTCACAGGTTTCGGTCCGGGGAGCTGTTTTTT.

The CDR3 is CASSCTGGTEAFF. CDR3 DNA: TGTGCCAGCAGCTGTACAGGGGGCACTGAAGCTTTCTTT. The J gene is TRBJ1-1, the V gene TRBV5-7; the match to TRBD1 covers 8 bases. TRBV5-7 is assigned to the ORF class and has an uncertain function. The CDR3 is made up of 13 amino acids. The V gene end was trimmed by 3 bases and the J gene end by 4 bases; junction bases not matched to a gene: 2.

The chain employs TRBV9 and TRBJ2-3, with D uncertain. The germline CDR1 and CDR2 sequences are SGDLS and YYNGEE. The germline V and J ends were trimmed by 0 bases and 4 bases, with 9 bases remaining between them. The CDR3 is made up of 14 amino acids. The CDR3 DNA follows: TGTGCCAGCAGCGTAGGGGTCTCGGCAGATACGCAGTATTTT. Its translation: CASSVGVSADTQYF.

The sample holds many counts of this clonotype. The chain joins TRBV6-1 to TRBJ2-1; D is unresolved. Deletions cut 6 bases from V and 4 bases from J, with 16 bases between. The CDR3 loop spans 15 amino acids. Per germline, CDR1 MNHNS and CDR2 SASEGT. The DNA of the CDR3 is TGTGCCAGCAGACCTATGGGGTTGTTATACAATGAGCAGTTCTTC. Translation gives CASRPMGLLYNEQFF.

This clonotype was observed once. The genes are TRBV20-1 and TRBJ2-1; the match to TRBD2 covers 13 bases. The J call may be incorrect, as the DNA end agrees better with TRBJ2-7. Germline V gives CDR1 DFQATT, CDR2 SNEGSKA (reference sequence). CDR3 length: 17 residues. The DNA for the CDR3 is TGCAGTGCTAGAGATAGGACTAGCGGGAGATTCTACAATGAGCAGTACTTC. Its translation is CSARDRTSGRFYNEQYF.

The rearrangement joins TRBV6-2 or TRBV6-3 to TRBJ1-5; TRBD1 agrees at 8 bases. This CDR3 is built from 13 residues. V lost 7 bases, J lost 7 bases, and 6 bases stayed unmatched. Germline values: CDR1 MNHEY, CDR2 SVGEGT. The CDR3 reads CASNGQGRQPQHF. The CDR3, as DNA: TGTGCCAGCAATGGACAGGGCAGACAGCCCCAGCATTTT.

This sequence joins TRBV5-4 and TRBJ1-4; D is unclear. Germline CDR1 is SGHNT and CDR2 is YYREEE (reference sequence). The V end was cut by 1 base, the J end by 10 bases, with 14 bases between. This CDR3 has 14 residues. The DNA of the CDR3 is TGTGCCAGCAGCTTGATGGGAGATACGGGAAAACTGTTTTTT. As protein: CASSLMGDTGKLFF.

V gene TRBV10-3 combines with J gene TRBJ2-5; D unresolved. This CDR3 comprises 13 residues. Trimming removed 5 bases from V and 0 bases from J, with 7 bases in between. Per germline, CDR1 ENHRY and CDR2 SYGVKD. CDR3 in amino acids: CAISPRYQETQYF. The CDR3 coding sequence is TGTGCCATCAGTCCCCGGTACCAAGAGACCCAGTACTTC.